Listed here are 13 T cell receptor beta chains from one sample, sequenced in a study of cytomegalovirus exposure and HLA in healthy donors (dated by TCRdb to about 2017). Library preparation used the immunoSEQ multiplex PCR assay. A mixture of 60 forward primers for TCR Vbeta segments and 13 reverse primers for TCR Jbeta segments was used in the multiplex PCR. TCRdb stores this immuneACCESS table with in-frame sequences only. Part of the clones is absent; in the studies checked, under half of the shortfall reflects unresolved V genes, and no reason is known for the rest. This sample's listing comprises about 130,000 clones. The ten largest clones represent about 1.4% of the sample. The sample taken for sequencing was PBMCs. Every receptor here comes from a woman between 40 and 50 years old in good health and CMV-seronegative.

The V gene is TRBV6-1, the J gene TRBJ2-5; 7 bases map to TRBD1. The germline CDR1 and CDR2 sequences are MNHNS and SASEGT. This CDR3 region has 13 residues. The V gene end was trimmed by 5 bases and the J gene end by 3 bases; junction bases not matched to a gene: 3. The CDR3 spells CASSRDRKETQYF. CDR3 nucleotides: TGTGCCAGCAGTCGGGACAGAAAAGAGACCCAGTACTTC.

The chain carries TRBV7-2 and TRBJ2-2; a weak D match, TRBD1 (6 bases). The CDR3 has 14 residues. The V end lost 6 bases, the J end lost 5 bases, and 13 bases lay between the germline ends. Germline lookup yields CDR1 SGHTA and CDR2 FQGNSA. CDR3 sequence (DNA): TGTGCCAGCAGTTTTAGGGGGTCGACCGGGGAGCTGTTTTTT. It is translated as CASSFRGSTGELFF. Based on the CDR3 plus reference TRBV7-2 and TRBJ2-2, the full variable domain is GAGVSQSPSNKVTEKGKDVELRCDPISGHTALYWYRQSLGQGLEFLIYFQGNSAPDKSGLPSDRFSAERTGGSVSTLTIQRTQQEDSAVYLCASSFRGSTGELFFGEGSRLTVL.

The V and J genes are TRBV6-1 and TRBJ2-3; 8 bases agree with TRBD2. The CDR3 is 15 amino acids. The V segment lost 5 bases and the J segment 6 bases; nucleotides outside the gene matches: 10. Looked up from germline, CDR1 is MNHNS and CDR2 is SASEGT. This CDR3 is CASSTLAGGGDTQYF. CDR3 bases: TGTGCCAGCAGTACCTTGGCGGGGGGCGGCGATACGCAGTATTTT.

The chain carries TRBV19 and TRBJ1-2; the D gene is possibly TRBD1 (6 bases). The CDR3 covers 15 residues. Deletions cut 8 bases from V and 4 bases from J, with 20 bases between. From germline, CDR1 is LNHDA and CDR2 SQIVND (reference sequence). CDR3 protein: CASGTTGPIVYGYTF. The CDR3 DNA sequence: TGTGCCAGTGGTACCACAGGGCCAATAGTCTATGGCTACACCTTC. The full variable domain, rest sourced from reference TRBV19 and TRBJ1-2, is DGGITQSPKYLFRKEGQNVTLSCEQNLNHDAMYWYRQDPGQGLRLIYYSQIVNDFQKGDIAEGYSVSREKKESFPLTVTSAQKNPTAFYLCASGTTGPIVYGYTFGSGTRLTVV.

The chain is built from TRBV19 and TRBJ2-5; the match to TRBD2 covers 9 bases. The germline gives CDR1 LNHDA, CDR2 SQIVND (reference sequence). The CDR3 contains 16 residues. Trimming cost V 5 bases and J 5 bases; bases outside gene matches: 12. The CDR3 spells CASSSSGAGGRETQYF. The DNA for the CDR3 is TGTGCCAGTAGTTCCTCCGGCGCGGGGGGGCGGGAGACCCAGTACTTC. Looking up the rest from reference TRBV19 and TRBJ2-5 gives the full variable domain: DGGITQSPKYLFRKEGQNVTLSCEQNLNHDAMYWYRQDPGQGLRLIYYSQIVNDFQKGDIAEGYSVSREKKESFPLTVTSAQKNPTAFYLCASSSSGAGGRETQYFGPGTRLLVL.

The J gene is TRBJ2-7, the V gene TRBV10-3, with D hard to call. The CDR3 extends over 13 amino acids. Trimming removed 2 bases from V and 4 bases from J, with 9 bases in between. Germline V lookup: CDR1 ENHRY, CDR2 SYGVKD. CDR3 DNA sequence: TGTGCCATCAGTGAGGGGCAGGAATACGAGCAGTACTTC. Residues: CAISEGQEYEQYF.

This chain's CDR3 is CASSLDRIYNSPLHF. CDR3 sequence (DNA): TGTGCCAGCAGCCTTGACAGGATTTATAATTCACCCCTCCACTTT. The J gene is TRBJ1-6, the V gene TRBV7-3, with a weak D call TRBD1 (6 bases). Germline V gene sequence: CDR1 SGHTA, CDR2 FQGTGA. CDR3 length equals 15 residues. Trimming stripped 5 bases from V and 4 bases from J, with 12 bases between. The variable domain in full, completed from reference TRBV7-3 and TRBJ1-6, reads GAGVSQTPSNKVTEKGKYVELRCDPISGHTALYWYRQSLGQGPEFLIYFQGTGAADDSGLPNDRFFAVRPEGSVSTLKIQRTERGDSAVYLCASSLDRIYNSPLHFGNGTRLTVT.

This sequence joins TRBV5-8 and TRBJ1-1; TRBD1 might be the D (5 bases). V lost 1 base to trimming and J lost 8 bases, with 18 bases between them. Germline CDR1 reads SGHTS; CDR2 reads YDEGEE. This CDR3 has 15 amino acids. CDR3 region: CASSLRRDFRPEAFF. In nucleotides, the CDR3 is TGTGCCAGCAGCTTGCGACGGGACTTCCGACCCGAAGCTTTCTTT.

The rearrangement joins TRBV9 to TRBJ2-7; tentative D call: TRBD2 (6 bases). The germline V gene has CDR1 SGDLS and CDR2 YYNGEE. Trimming took off 3 bases at V and 9 bases at J, with 10 bases between the two ends. CDR3 length equals 11 residues. The CDR3 DNA sequence: TGTGCCAGCAGCGGGGGGGACGTGCAGTACTTC. Amino acid sequence: CASSGGDVQYF.

V gene TRBV5-1 combines with J gene TRBJ2-3; 8 bases line up with TRBD1. This CDR3 is built from 14 residues. Germline lookup yields CDR1 SGHRS and CDR2 YFSETQ. The V gene end was trimmed by 4 bases and the J gene end by 1 base; junction bases not matched to a gene: 2. CDR3 region: CASSEGQGTDTQYF. CDR3 bases: TGCGCCAGCAGCGAGGGACAGGGCACAGATACGCAGTATTTT.

This chain uses TRBV7-9 with TRBJ2-3, with 8 bases that match TRBD1. J gave up 7 bases and V 5 bases, and 2 bases lay outside the gene matches. Germline values: CDR1 SEHNR, CDR2 FQNEAQ (reference sequence). This CDR3 has 12 amino acids. The CDR3 DNA reads TGTGCCAGCAGCGGACAGGGATATACGCAGTATTTT. It encodes CASSGQGYTQYF.

The CDR3 nucleotides are TGTGCCATCAGTGAGTCTTCCCAGCGGGGGAGCTCCTACAATGAGCAGTTCTTC. This translates into CAISESSQRGSSYNEQFF. V usage is TRBV10-3 and J usage is TRBJ2-1; 8 bases agree with TRBD2. The germline gives CDR1 ENHRY, CDR2 SYGVKD. This CDR3 spans 18 amino acids. After removal of 0 bases from V and 0 bases from J, the junction contained 7 bases not matched to a gene.

The J gene is TRBJ1-1, the V gene TRBV10-2; tentative D call: TRBD1 (6 bases). Trimming removed 3 bases at V and 6 bases at J, with 11 bases between. This CDR3 comprises 13 residues. The germline gives CDR1 WSHSY, CDR2 SAAADI. DNA of the CDR3: TGCGCCAGCAGTGAAACAGGGAAGCCTGAAGCTTTCTTT. This translates into CASSETGKPEAFF.